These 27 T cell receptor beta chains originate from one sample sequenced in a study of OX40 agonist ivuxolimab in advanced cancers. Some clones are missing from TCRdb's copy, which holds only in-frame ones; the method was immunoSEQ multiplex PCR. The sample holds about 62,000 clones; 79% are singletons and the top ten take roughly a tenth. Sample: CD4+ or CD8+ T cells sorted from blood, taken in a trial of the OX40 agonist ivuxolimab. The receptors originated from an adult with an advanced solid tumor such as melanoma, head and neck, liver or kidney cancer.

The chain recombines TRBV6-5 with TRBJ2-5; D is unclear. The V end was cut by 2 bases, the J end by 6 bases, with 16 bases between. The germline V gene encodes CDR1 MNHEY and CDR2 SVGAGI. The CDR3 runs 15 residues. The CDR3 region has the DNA TGTGCCAGCAGTTACAAGGACGGTGGTATGAAGACCCAGTACTTC. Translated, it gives CASSYKDGGMKTQYF.

The CDR3 region is CASRGAGELFF. The CDR3 DNA sequence: TGTGCCAGCAGAGGGGCCGGGGAGCTGTTTTTT. V usage is TRBV6-6 and J usage is TRBJ2-2, with a possible D match to TRBD1 (5 bases). V shed 6 bases and J shed 6 bases, with 5 bases lying between them. The V gene's germline CDR1 is MNHNY and CDR2 SVGAGI (reference sequence). The length of the CDR3 is 11 residues.

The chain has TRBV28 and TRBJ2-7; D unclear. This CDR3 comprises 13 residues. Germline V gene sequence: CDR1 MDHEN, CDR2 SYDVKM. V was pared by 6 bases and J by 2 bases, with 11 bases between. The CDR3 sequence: CASSWTATYEQYF. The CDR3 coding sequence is TGTGCCAGCAGCTGGACGGCGACCTACGAGCAGTACTTC.

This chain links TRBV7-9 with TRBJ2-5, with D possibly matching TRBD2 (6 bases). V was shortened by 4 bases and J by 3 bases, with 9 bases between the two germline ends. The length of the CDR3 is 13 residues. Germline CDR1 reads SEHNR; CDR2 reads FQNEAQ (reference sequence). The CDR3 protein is CASSWPGEETQYF. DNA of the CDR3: TGTGCCAGCAGCTGGCCGGGAGAAGAGACCCAGTACTTC.

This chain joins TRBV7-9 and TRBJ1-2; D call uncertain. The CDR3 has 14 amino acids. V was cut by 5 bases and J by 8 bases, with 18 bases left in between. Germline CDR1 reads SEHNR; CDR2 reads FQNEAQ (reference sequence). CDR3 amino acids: CASSRVAVDGGYTF. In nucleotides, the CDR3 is TGTGCCAGCAGCCGGGTGGCAGTCGATGGGGGCTACACCTTC.

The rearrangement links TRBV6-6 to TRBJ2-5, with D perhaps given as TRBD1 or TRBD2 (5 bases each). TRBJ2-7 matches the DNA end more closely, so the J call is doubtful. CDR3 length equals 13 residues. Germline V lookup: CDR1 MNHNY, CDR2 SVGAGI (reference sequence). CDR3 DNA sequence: TGTGCCAGCAGTCACCTGGGGGACTACGAGCAGTACTTC. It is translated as CASSHLGDYEQYF.

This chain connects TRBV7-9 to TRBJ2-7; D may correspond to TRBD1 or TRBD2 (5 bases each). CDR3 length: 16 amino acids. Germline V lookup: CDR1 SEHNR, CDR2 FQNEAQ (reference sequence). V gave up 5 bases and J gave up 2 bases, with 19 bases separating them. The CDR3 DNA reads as TGTGCCAGCAGCCACGGCCGGGACCCAATAACCTACGAGCAGTACTTC. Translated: CASSHGRDPITYEQYF.

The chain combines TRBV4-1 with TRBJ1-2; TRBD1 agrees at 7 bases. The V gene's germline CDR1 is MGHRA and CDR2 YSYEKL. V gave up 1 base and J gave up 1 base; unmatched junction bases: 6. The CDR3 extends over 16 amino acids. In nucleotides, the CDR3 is TGCGCCAGCAGCCAAGGAGGGGGACAGATTAACTATGGCTACACCTTC. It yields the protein CASSQGGGQINYGYTF.

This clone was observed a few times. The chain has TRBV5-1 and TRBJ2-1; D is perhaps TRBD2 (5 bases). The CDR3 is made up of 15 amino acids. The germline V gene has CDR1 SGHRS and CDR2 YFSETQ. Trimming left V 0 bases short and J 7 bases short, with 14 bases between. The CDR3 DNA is TGCGCCAGCAGCTTGGCCGATAGCGCCCTAAATGAGCAGTTCTTC. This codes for CASSLADSALNEQFF.

CDR3 bases: TGTGCCAGCAGCTTAACGACGACAGGGACCTACAATGAGCAGTTCTTC. As protein: CASSLTTTGTYNEQFF. The chain couples TRBV7-3 to TRBJ2-1; TRBD1 matches at 7 bases. CDR1 SGHTA and CDR2 FQGTGA come from the germline V gene. This CDR3 comprises 16 residues. Losses at the gene ends were 0 bases for V and 2 bases for J; bases not matched to a gene: 4.

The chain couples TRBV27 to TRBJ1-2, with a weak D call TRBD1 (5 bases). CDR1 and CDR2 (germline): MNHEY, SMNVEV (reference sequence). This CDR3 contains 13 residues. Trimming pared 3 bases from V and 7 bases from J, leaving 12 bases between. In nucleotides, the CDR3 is TGTGCCAGCAGTTTTATGCAGGGAAGTGGCTACACCTTC. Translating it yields CASSFMQGSGYTF.

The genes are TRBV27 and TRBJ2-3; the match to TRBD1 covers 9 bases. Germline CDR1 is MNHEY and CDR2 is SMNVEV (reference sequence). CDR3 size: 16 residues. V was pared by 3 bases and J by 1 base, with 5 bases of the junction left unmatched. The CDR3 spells CASSFYRGLGTDTQYF. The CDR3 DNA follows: TGTGCCAGCAGTTTCTACAGGGGGCTCGGCACAGATACGCAGTATTTT.

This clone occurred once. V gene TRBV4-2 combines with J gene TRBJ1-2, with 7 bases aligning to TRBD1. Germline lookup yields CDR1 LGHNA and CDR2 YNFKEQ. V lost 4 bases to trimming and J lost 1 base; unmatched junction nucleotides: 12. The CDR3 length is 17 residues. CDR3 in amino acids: CASSPQGKARINYGYTF. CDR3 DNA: TGTGCCAGCAGCCCACAGGGGAAGGCCCGCATTAACTATGGCTACACCTTC.

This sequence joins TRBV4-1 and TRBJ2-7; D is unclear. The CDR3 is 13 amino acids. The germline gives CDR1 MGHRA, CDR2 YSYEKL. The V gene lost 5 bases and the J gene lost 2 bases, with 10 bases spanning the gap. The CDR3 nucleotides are TGCGCCAGCAGCTTTACATCCACCTACGAGCAGTACTTC. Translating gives CASSFTSTYEQYF.

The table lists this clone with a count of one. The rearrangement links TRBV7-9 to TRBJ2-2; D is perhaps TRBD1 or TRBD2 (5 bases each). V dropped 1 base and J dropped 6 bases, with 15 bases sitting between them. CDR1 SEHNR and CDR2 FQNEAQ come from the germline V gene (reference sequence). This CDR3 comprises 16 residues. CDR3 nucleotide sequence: TGTGCCAGCAGCTTAGTTGGGACCTCACGGGCCGGGGAGCTGTTTTTT. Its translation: CASSLVGTSRAGELFF. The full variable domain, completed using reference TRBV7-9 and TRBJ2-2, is DTGVSQNPRHKITKRGQNVTFRCDPISEHNRLYWYRQTLGQGPEFLTYFQNEAQLEKSRLLSDRFSAERPKGSFSTLEIQRTEQGDSAMYLCASSLVGTSRAGELFFGEGSRLTVL.

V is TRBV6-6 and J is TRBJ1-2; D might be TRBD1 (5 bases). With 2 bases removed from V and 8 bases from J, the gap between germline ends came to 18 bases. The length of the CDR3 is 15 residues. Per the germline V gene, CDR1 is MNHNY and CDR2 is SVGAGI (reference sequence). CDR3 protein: CASSYDLRQWEGYTF. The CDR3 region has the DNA TGTGCCAGCAGTTACGACCTCCGACAGTGGGAGGGCTACACCTTC.

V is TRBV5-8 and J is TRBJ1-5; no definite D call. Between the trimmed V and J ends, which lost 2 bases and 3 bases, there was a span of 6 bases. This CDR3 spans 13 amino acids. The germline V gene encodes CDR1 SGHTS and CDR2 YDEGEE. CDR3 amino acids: CASSFPANQPQHF. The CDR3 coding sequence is TGTGCCAGCAGCTTTCCGGCCAATCAGCCCCAGCATTTT.

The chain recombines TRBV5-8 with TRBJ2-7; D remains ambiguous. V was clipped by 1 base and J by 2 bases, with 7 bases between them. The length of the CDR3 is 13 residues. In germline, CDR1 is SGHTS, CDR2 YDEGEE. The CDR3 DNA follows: TGTGCCAGCAGCTTGACCTTTGCCTACGAGCAGTACTTC. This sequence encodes CASSLTFAYEQYF.

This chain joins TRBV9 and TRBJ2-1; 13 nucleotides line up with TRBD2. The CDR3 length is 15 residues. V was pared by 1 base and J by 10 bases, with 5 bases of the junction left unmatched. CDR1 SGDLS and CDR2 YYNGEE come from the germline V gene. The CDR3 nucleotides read TGTGCCAGCAGCGTAAAGGGACTAGCGGGGCTCGAGCAGTTCTTC. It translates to CASSVKGLAGLEQFF.

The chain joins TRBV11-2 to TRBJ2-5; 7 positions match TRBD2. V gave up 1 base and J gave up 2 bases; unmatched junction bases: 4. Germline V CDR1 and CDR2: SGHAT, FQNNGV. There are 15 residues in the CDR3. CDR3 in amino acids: CASSLAARGQETQYF. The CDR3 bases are TGTGCCAGCAGCTTAGCCGCGCGGGGGCAAGAGACCCAGTACTTC. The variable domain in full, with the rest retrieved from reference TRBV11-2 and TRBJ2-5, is EAGVAQSPRYKIIEKRQSVAFWCNPISGHATLYWYQQILGQGPKLLIQFQNNGVVDDSQLPKDRFSAERLKGVDSTLKIQPAKLEDSAVYLCASSLAARGQETQYFGPGTRLLVL.

The CDR3 spells CASSYRQGPYQETQYF. The DNA for the CDR3 is TGTGCCAGCAGCTACCGACAGGGGCCGTACCAAGAGACCCAGTACTTC. This rearrangement joins TRBV5-6 to TRBJ2-5, with TRBD1 matching 8 bases. After removal of 3 bases from V and 0 bases from J, the junction contained 7 bases not matched to a gene. From germline, CDR1 is SGHDT and CDR2 YYEEEE. The CDR3 is 16 amino acids.

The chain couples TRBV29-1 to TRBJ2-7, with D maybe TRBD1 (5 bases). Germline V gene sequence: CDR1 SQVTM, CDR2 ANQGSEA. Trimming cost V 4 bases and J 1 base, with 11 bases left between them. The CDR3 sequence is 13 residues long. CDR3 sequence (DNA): TGCAGCGTTGCTTTGACAGCTTCCTACGAGCAGTACTTC. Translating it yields CSVALTASYEQYF.

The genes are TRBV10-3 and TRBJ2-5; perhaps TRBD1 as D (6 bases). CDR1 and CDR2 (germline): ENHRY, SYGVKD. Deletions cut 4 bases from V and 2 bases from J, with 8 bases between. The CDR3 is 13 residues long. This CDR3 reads CAISGTAQETQYF. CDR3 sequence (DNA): TGTGCCATCAGTGGGACAGCACAAGAGACCCAGTACTTC.

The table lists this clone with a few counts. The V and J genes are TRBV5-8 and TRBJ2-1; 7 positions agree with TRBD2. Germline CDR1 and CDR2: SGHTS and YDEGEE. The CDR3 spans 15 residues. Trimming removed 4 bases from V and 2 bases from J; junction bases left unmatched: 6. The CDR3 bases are TGTGCCAGCAGCGCGGAGCGGGACCCCTACAATGAGCAGTTCTTC. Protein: CASSAERDPYNEQFF.

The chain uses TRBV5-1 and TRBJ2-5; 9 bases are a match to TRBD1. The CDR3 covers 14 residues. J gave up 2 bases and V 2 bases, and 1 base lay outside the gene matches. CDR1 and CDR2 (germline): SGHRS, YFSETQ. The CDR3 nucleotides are TGCGCCAGCAGCTTAGGACAGGGGCAAGAGACCCAGTACTTC. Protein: CASSLGQGQETQYF.

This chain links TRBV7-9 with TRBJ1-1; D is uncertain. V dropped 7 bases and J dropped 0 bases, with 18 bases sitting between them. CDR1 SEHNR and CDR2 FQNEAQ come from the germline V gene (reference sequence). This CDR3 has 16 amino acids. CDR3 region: CASTITGSLMNTEAFF. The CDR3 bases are TGTGCCAGCACCATTACTGGCAGCCTAATGAACACTGAAGCTTTCTTT.

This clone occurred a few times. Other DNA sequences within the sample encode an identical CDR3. The CDR3 here is CASSFRLAGGREQYF. As DNA, the CDR3 is TGTGCCAGCAGCTTTCGACTAGCGGGGGGGCGAGAGCAGTACTTC. The chain joins TRBV7-2 to TRBJ2-7; 14 nucleotides match TRBD2. The CDR3 covers 15 residues. Per germline, CDR1 SGHTA and CDR2 FQGNSA. V was clipped by 3 bases and J by 7 bases; unmatched bases: 5.